The 14 T cell receptor beta chains presented below share a single source sample, sequenced in a study of T cells in Graves' hyperthyroidism and ophthalmopathy (dated by TCRdb to the late 2010s). The library was prepared using multiplex PCR. TCRdb shows the sequencer as Illumina HiSeq 2000. The TCR beta CDR3 regions were amplified from RNA transcripts. The first round of RT-PCR for the TCR CDR3 was performed with the HTBI primer set and the Qiagen OneStep RT-PCR kit. TCRdb took the public reads, trimmed them with fastp at Q25, ran MiXCR for clone calling and kept in-frame beta chains. Each CDR3 protein appears once, grouped with its most common genes and DNA. The table for this sample lists about 680,000 distinct CDR3 sequences; roughly a third of them were counted only once. The ten largest clones add up to around 32% of the sample. Sequenced sample: blood. The receptors derive from a woman in her thirties or forties with Graves' hyperthyroidism.

This clonotype appeared a few times. V is TRBV7-9 and J is TRBJ2-5; D ambiguous. Germline CDR1 reads SEHNR; CDR2 reads FQNEAQ (reference sequence). V lost 7 bases and J lost 5, with 8 bases in between. CDR3 length equals 11 residues. CDR3 sequence (DNA): TGTGCCAGCACCCTCTGGGAGACCCAGTACTTC. It is translated as CASTLWETQYF.

In this sample, this clonotype turned up many times. The rearrangement links TRBV15 to TRBJ1-1, with D possibly TRBD1 on 6 matching bases. V lost 6 bases and J 1 base, leaving 15 bases between the germline ends. The V gene's germline CDR1 is LNHNV and CDR2 YYDKDF (reference sequence). The CDR3 has 15 amino acids. CDR3 DNA: TGTGCCACCAGATACTTAGACAGGTGGAACACTGAAGCTTTCTTT. Translated: CATRYLDRWNTEAFF.

This chain joins TRBV20-1 and TRBJ2-5; 8 nucleotides align to TRBD2. V shed 8 bases, J shed 3 bases, and the junction held 11 bases outside the gene matches. This CDR3 comprises 14 residues. Per germline, CDR1 DFQATT and CDR2 SNEGSKA (reference sequence). The CDR3 sequence is CSTPTVAGKETQYF. The CDR3 DNA reads as TGCAGTACTCCCACGGTAGCGGGGAAAGAGACCCAGTACTTC.

This chain uses TRBV3-1 with TRBJ1-2, with D maybe TRBD1 (6 bases). Germline V gene data show CDR1 as LGHDT and CDR2 as YNNKEL (reference sequence). This CDR3 region has 15 residues. Trimming left V 0 bases short and J 6 bases short, with 14 bases between. The CDR3 loop is CASSQDLTGSNGYTF. The CDR3 DNA is TGTGCCAGCAGCCAAGATCTGACAGGATCTAATGGCTACACCTTC.

V gene TRBV5-4 combines with J gene TRBJ1-2; D perhaps matches TRBD1 (5 bases). This CDR3 region has 13 residues. Trimming cost V 6 bases and J 5 bases, with 14 bases left between them. Germline V gene lookup returns CDR1 SGHNT and CDR2 YYREEE (reference sequence). In DNA form, the CDR3 reads TGTGCCAGCAAAAGGGGCGGTTCTTATGGCTACACCTTC. This gives the protein CASKRGGSYGYTF.

The sample holds a few counts of this clonotype. The chain carries TRBV19 and TRBJ1-6; D might be TRBD1 (6 bases). The V end lost 5 bases, the J end lost 10 bases, and 18 bases lay between the germline ends. CDR3 size: 15 residues. Germline-derived CDR1 and CDR2 are LNHDA and SQIVND (reference sequence). CDR3: CASSEEGRGRSPLHF. The CDR3 nucleotides are TGTGCCAGTAGTGAGGAGGGGAGGGGGAGGTCACCCCTCCACTTT.

The CDR3 spells CASTQVGHNYGYTF. The CDR3 DNA reads as TGTGCCAGCACCCAGGTGGGACACAACTATGGCTACACCTTC. This chain connects TRBV12-3 or TRBV12-4 to TRBJ1-2, with D maybe TRBD1 (6 bases). Trimming shortened V by 7 bases and J by 2 bases, and 14 bases separated the two germline ends. The CDR3 has 14 residues.

This clonotype has ten or more counts. The V call is TRBV10-3, the J call TRBJ2-7; 7 bases agree with TRBD2. Germline CDR1 is ENHRY and CDR2 is SYGVKD. V lost 2 bases, J lost 1 base, and 8 bases stayed unmatched. This CDR3 comprises 16 residues. CDR3 bases: TGTGCCATCAGTGAGCCCCCTAGCGGTTATTCCTACGAGCAGTACTTC. Its translation is CAISEPPSGYSYEQYF.

This clonotype was observed at least ten times. The CDR3 bases are TGTGCCAGCAGCGCCTCCTCTGGGGCCAACGTCCTGACTTTC. It yields the protein CASSASSGANVLTF. The genes are TRBV19 and TRBJ2-6; no reliable D call. CDR1 and CDR2 from the germline V gene are LNHDA and SQIVND (reference sequence). The CDR3 has 14 residues. The germline V and J ends were trimmed by 9 bases and 0 bases, with 9 bases remaining between them.

V usage is TRBV29-1 and J usage is TRBJ2-3; 7 bases map to TRBD2. Germline V gives CDR1 SQVTM, CDR2 ANQGSEA. There are 14 residues in the CDR3. Germline trimming cut 6 bases from V and 7 bases from J; bases unmatched to any gene: 13. The CDR3 DNA reads TGCAGCGTAGCTGGCGGCGGGAGTTGGAATACGCAGTATTTT. It specifies CSVAGGGSWNTQYF.

Many counts were recorded for this clonotype. The V and J genes are TRBV7-2 and TRBJ2-5; D not certain. V lost 5 bases to trimming and J lost 2 bases, with 9 bases between them. The germline CDR1 and CDR2 sequences are SGHTA and FQGNSA. The CDR3 totals 13 residues. CDR3 protein: CASSLFGQETQYF. As DNA, the CDR3 is TGTGCCAGCAGCCTCTTTGGGCAAGAGACCCAGTACTTC.

The chain couples TRBV7-2 to TRBJ1-1; D not certain. CDR3 size: 14 residues. From germline, CDR1 is SGHTA and CDR2 FQGNSA. V was trimmed by 7 bases and J by 1 base, leaving 13 bases between them. The CDR3, as DNA: TGTGCCAGCACCGAGGGAGGAGGGAACACTGAAGCTTTCTTT. Amino acids: CASTEGGGNTEAFF.

This clonotype was counted many times. This chain joins TRBV12-3 or TRBV12-4 and TRBJ2-5, with 8 bases matching TRBD2. CDR3 length: 16 amino acids. V lost 0 bases, J lost 1 base, and 4 bases stayed unmatched. CDR3 protein: CASSLASGGIQETQYF. The CDR3 DNA reads as TGTGCCAGCAGTTTAGCCAGCGGGGGCATCCAAGAGACCCAGTACTTC.

The J gene is TRBJ1-2, the V gene TRBV12-3 or TRBV12-4, with TRBD1 matching 7 bases. Losses at the gene ends were 5 bases for V and 7 bases for J; bases not matched to a gene: 7. The CDR3 has 13 amino acids. The CDR3 loop is CASSLRRQGGYTF. The CDR3 DNA reads as TGTGCCAGCAGTCTGCGGCGACAGGGTGGCTACACCTTC.